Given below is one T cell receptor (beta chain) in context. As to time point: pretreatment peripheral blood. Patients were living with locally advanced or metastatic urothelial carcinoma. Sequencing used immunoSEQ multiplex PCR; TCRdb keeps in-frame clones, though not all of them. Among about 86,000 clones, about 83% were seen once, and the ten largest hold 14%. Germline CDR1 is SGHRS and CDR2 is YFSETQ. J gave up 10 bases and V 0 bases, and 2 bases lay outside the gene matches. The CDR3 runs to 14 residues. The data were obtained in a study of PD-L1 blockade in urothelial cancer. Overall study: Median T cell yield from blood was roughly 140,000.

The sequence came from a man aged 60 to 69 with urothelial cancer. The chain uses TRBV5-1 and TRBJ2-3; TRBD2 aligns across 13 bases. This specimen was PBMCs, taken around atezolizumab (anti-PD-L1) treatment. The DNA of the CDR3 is TGCGCCAGCAGCTTGGGGACTAGCGGGAGTTCGCAGTATTTT. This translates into CASSLGTSGSSQYF.